The sequence of this T cell receptor (beta chain) was determined in a study of blood T cell repertoires in COVID-19. Whole-study context: Whether acute or convalescent, the COVID-19 samples came from the United States, Italy and Spain. In each case, the material was cDNA or gDNA derived from T cells, B-cell-depleted T cells, or PBMCs.

TCRdb keeps only in-frame clones here, not all; method: immunoSEQ multiplex PCR. The sample lists about 230,000 clones, roughly 80% occurring once. The CDR3 consists of 12 residues. Trimming removed 5 bases at V and 3 bases at J, with 4 bases between. Germline CDR1 SGHNT, CDR2 YENEEA. The TCR comes from a woman aged 80 or over with acute or convalescent COVID-19. The rearrangement joins TRBV11-3 to TRBJ2-2; D gene ambiguous. Sequenced: peripheral blood. CDR3 coding DNA: TGTGCCAGCAGCCCAGACACCGGGGAGCTGTTTTTT. Amino acids: CASSPDTGELFF.